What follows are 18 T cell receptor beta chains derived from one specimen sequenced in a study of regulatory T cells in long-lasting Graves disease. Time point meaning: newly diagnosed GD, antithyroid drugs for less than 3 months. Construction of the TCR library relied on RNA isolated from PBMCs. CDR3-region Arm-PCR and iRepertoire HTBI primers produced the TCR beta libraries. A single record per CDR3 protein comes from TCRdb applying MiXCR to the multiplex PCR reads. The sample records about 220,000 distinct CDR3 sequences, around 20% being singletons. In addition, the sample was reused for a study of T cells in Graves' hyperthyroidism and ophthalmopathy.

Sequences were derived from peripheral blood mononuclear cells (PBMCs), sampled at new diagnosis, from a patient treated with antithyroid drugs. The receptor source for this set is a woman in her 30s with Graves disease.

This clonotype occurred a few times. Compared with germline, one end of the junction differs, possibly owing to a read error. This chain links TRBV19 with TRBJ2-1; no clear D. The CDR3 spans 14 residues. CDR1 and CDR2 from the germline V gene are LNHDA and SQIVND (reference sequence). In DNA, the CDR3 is TGTGCCAGTAGCTCGGTTCAGGCCTACGATGAGCAGTTCTTC. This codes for CASSSVQAYDEQFF.

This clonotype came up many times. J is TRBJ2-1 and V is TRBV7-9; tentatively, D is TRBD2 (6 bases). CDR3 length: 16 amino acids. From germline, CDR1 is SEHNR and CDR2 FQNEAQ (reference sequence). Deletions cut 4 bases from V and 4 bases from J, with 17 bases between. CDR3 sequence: CASSSRDLVRYNEQFF. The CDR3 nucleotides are TGTGCCAGCAGCTCAAGGGACTTAGTCAGGTACAATGAGCAGTTCTTC.

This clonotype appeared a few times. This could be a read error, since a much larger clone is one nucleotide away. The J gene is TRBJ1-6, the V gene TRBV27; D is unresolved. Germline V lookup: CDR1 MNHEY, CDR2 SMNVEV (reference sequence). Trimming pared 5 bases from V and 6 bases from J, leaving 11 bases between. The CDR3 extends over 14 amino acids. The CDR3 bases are TGTGCCAGCAGTCTCGCCAGCCTTAATTCACCCCTCCACTTT. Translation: CASSLASLNSPLHF.

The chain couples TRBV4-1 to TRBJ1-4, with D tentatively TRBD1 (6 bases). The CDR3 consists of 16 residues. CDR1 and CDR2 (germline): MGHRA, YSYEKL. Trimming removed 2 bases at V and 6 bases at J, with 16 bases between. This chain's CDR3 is CASSQPRTADYEKLFF. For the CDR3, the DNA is TGCGCCAGCAGCCAACCTAGGACAGCCGATTATGAAAAACTGTTTTTT.

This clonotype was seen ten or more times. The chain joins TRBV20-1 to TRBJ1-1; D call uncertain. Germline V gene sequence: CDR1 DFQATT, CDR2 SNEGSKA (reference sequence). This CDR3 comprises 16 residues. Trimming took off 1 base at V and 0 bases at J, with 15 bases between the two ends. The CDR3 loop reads CSARAFTGAMNTEAFF. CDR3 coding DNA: TGCAGTGCTAGAGCGTTTACTGGAGCGATGAACACTGAAGCTTTCTTT.

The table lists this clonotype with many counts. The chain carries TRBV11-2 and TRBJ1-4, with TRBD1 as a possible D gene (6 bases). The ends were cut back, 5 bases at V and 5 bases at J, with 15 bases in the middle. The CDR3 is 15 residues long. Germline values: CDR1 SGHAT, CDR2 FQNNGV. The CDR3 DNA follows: TGTGCCAGCAGCCCCTGGGGGCGAGGGAATGAAAAACTGTTTTTT. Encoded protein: CASSPWGRGNEKLFF.

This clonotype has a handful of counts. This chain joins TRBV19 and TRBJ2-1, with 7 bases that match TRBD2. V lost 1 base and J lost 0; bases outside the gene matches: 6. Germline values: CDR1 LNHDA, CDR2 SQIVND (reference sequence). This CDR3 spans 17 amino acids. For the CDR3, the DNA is TGTGCCAGTAGTATAGCCCCGGGGGGTAGCTCCTACAATGAGCAGTTCTTC. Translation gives CASSIAPGGSSYNEQFF.

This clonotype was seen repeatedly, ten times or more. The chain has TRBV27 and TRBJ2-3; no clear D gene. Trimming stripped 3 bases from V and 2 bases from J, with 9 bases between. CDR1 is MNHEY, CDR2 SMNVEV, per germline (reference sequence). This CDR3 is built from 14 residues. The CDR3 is CASSFDPDTDTQYF. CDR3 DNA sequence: TGTGCCAGCAGTTTTGACCCTGACACAGATACGCAGTATTTT.

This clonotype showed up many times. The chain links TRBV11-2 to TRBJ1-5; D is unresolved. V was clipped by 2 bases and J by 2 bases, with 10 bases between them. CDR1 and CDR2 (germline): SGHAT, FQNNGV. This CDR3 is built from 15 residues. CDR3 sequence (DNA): TGTGCCAGCAGCTTAAAAGGGAATGGCAATCAGCCCCAGCATTTT. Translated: CASSLKGNGNQPQHF.

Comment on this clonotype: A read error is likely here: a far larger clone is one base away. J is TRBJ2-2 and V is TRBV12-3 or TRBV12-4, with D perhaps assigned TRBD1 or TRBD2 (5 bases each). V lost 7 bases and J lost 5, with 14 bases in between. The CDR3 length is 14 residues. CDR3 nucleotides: TGTGCCAGCACTACGACGGGACGGACCGGGGAGCTGTTTTTT. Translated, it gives CASTTTGRTGELFF.

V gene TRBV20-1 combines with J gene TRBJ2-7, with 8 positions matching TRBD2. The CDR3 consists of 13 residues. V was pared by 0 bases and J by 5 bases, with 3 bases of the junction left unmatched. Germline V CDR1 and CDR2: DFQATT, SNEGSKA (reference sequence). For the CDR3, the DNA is TGCAGTGCTAGAGAGGCGGGAGGTAACGAGCAGTACTTC. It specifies CSAREAGGNEQYF.

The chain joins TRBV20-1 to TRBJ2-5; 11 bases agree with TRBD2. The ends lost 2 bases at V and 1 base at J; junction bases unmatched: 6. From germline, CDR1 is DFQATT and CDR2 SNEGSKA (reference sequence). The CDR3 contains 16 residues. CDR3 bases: TGCAGTGCTAGACCCCCTAGCGGGGGGACCCAAGAGACCCAGTACTTC. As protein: CSARPPSGGTQETQYF.

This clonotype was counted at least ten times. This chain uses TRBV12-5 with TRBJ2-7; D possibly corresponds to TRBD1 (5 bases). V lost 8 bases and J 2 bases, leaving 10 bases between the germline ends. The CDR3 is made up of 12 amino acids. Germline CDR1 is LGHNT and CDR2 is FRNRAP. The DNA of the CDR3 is TGTGCTAGTAGAGCAGGGCCCTACGAGCAGTACTTC. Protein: CASRAGPYEQYF.

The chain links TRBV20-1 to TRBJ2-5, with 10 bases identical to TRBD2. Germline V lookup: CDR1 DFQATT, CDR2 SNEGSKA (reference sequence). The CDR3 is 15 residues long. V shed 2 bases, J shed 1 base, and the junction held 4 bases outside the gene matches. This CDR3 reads CSARPLAGIQETQYF. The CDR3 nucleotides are TGCAGTGCTAGACCACTAGCGGGGATCCAAGAGACCCAGTACTTC.

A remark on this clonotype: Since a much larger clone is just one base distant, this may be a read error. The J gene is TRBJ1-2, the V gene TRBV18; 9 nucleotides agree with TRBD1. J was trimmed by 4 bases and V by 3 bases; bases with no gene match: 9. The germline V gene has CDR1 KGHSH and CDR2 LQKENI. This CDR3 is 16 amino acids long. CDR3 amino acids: CASSPPTGTGRYGYTF. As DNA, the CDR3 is TGTGCCAGCTCACCGCCTACCGGGACAGGGCGCTATGGCTACACCTTC.

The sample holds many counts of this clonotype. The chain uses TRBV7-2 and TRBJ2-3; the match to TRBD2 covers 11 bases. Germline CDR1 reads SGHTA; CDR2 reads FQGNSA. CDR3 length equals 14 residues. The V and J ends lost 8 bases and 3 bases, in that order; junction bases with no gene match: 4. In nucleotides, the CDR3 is TGTGCCAGCCTCCTAGCGGGGGGAACAGATACGCAGTATTTT. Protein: CASLLAGGTDTQYF. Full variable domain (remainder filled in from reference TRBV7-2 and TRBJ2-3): GAGVSQSPSNKVTEKGKDVELRCDPISGHTALYWYRQSLGQGLEFLIYFQGNSAPDKSGLPSDRFSAERTGGSVSTLTIQRTQQEDSAVYLCASLLAGGTDTQYFGPGTRLTVL.

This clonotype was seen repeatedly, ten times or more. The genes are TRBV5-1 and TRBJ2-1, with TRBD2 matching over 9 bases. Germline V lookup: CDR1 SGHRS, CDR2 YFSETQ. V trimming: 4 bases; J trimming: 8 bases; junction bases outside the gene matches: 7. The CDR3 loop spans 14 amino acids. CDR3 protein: CASSGLASGDEQFF. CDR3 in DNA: TGCGCCAGCAGCGGACTAGCGTCTGGGGATGAGCAGTTCTTC.

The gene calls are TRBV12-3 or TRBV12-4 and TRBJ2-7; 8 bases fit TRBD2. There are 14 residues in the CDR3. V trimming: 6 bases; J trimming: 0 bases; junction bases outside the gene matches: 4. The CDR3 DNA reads TGTGCCAGCAGAAGTAGCGGGATCTCCTACGAGCAGTACTTC. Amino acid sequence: CASRSSGISYEQYF.